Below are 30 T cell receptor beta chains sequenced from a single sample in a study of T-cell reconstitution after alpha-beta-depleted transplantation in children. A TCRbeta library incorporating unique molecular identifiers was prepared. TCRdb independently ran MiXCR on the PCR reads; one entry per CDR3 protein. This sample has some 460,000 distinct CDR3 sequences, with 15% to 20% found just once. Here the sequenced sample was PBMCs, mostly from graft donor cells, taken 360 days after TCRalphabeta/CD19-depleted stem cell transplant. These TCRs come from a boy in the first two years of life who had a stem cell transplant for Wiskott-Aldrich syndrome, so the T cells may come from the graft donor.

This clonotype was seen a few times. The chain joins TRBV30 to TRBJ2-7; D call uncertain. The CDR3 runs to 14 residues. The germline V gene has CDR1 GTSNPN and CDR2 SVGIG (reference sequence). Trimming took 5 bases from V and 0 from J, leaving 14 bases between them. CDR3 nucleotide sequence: TGTGCCTGGTCAGTTTTTCCAAGCTCCTACGAGCAGTACTTC. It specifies CAWSVFPSSYEQYF.

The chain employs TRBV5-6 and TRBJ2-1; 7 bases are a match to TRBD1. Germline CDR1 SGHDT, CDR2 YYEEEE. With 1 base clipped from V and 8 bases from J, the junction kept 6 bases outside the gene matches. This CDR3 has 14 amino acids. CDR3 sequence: CASSLSEGAHEQFF. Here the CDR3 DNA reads TGTGCCAGCAGCTTGTCAGAGGGGGCTCATGAGCAGTTCTTC.

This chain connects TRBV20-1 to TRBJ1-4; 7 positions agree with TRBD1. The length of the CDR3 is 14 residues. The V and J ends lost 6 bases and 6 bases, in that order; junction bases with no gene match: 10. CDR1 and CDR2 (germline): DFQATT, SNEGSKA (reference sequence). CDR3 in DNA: TGCAGTGCCAAAGTCATACAGGGGTATGAAAAACTGTTTTTT. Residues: CSAKVIQGYEKLFF.

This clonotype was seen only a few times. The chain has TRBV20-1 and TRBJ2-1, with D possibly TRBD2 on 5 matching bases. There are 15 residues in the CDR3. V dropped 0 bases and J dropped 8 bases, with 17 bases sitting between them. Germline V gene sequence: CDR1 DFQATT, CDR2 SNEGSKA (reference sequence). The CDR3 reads CSARDKSGGSHEQFF. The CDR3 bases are TGCAGTGCTAGAGATAAAAGCGGTGGTTCCCATGAGCAGTTCTTC.

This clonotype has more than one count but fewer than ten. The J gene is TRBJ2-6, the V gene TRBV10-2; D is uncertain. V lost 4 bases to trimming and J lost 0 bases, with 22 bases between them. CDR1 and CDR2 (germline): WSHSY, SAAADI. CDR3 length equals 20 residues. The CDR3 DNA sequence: TGCGCCAGCAGTGCCTTGGACCGAGCCCCACCCATCTCTGGGGCCAACGTCCTGACTTTC. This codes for CASSALDRAPPISGANVLTF.

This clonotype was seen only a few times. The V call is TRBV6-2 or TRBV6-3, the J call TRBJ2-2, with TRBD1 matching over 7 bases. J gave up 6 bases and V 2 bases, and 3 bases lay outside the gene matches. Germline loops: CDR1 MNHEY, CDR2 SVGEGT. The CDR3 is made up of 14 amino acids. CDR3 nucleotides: TGTGCCAGCAGTTACAGGGGGCGCCCCGGGGAGCTGTTTTTT. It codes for CASSYRGRPGELFF.

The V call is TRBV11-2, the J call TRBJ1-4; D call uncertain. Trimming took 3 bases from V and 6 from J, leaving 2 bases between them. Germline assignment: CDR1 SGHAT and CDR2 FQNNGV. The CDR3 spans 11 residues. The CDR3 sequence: CASSFDEKLFF. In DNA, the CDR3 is TGTGCCAGCAGCTTTGATGAAAAACTGTTTTTT.

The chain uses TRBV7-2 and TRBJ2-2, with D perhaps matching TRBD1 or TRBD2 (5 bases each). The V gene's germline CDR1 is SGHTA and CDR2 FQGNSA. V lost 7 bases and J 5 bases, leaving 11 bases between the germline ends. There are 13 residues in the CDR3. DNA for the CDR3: TGTGCCAGCAAACGGGGCCAGACCGGGGAGCTGTTTTTT. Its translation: CASKRGQTGELFF.

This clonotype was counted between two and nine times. The CDR3 reads CASSIASQGLPTFNEQFF. DNA of the CDR3: TGTGCCAGTAGTATAGCCTCCCAGGGACTCCCAACCTTCAATGAGCAGTTCTTC. The chain joins TRBV19 to TRBJ2-1; possible D gene TRBD2, 6 bases. V lost 1 base and J lost 6, with 22 bases in between. The CDR3 has 18 residues. CDR1 LNHDA and CDR2 SQIVND come from the germline V gene (reference sequence).

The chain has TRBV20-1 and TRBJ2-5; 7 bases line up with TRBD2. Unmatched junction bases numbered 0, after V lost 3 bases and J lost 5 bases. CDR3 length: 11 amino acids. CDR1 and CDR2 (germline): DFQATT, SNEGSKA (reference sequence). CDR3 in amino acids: CSASGGETQYF. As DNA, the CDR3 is TGCAGTGCTAGCGGGGGGGAGACCCAGTACTTC.

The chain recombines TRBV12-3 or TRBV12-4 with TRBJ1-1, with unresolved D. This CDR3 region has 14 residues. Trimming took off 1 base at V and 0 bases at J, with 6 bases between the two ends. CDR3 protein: CASSLVQMNTEAFF. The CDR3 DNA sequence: TGTGCCAGCAGTTTAGTGCAGATGAACACTGAAGCTTTCTTT.

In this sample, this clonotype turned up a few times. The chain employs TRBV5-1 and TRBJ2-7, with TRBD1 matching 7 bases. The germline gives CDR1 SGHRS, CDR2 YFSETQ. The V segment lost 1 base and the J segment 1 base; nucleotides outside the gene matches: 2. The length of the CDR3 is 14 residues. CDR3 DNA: TGCGCCAGCAGCTTGAAGGGACAGTCCTACGAGCAGTACTTC. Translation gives CASSLKGQSYEQYF.

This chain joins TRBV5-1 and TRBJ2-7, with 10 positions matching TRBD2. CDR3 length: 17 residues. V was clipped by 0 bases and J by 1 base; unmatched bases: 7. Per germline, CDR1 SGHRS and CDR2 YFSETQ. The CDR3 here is CASSLDPRLAGSYEQYF. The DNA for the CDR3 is TGCGCCAGCAGCTTGGATCCCAGACTAGCGGGTTCCTACGAGCAGTACTTC.

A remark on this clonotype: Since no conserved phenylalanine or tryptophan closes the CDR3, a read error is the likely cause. CDR3 sequence (DNA): TGTGCCAGCAGCCTCGGGACGCCAGCATACAATGAGCAGTTCCTC. Translated, it gives CASSLGTPAYNEQFL. This chain connects TRBV11-2 to TRBJ2-1; perhaps D is TRBD1 or TRBD2 (5 bases each). The CDR3 runs 15 residues. CDR1 SGHAT and CDR2 FQNNGV come from the germline V gene. V lost 5 bases and J 4 bases, leaving 15 bases between the germline ends.

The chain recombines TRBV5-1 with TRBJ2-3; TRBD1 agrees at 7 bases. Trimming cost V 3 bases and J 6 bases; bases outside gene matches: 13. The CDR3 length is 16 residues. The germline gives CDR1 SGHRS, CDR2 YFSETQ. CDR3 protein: CASSSKPQGLRDTQYF. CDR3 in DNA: TGCGCCAGCAGCTCAAAACCACAGGGGTTGAGGGATACGCAGTATTTT.

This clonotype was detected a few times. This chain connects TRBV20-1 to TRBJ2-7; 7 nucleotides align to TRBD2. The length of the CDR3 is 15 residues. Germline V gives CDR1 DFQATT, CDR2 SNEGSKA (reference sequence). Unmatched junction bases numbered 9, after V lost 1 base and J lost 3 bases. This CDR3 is CSARVGISGFYEQYF. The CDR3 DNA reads TGCAGTGCTAGAGTGGGGATTAGCGGGTTCTACGAGCAGTACTTC.

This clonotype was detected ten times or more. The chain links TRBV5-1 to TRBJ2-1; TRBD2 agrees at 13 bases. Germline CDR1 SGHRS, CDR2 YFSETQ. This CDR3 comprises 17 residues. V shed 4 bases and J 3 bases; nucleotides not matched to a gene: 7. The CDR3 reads CASSALAGGPNYNEQFF. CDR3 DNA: TGCGCCAGCAGCGCACTAGCGGGGGGGCCAAACTACAATGAGCAGTTCTTC.

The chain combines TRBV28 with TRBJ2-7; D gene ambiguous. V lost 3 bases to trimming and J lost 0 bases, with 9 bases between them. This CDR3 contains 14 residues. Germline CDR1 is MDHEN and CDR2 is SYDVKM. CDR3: CASSLFQLSYEQYF. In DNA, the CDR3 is TGTGCCAGCAGTTTGTTCCAGCTCTCCTACGAGCAGTACTTC.

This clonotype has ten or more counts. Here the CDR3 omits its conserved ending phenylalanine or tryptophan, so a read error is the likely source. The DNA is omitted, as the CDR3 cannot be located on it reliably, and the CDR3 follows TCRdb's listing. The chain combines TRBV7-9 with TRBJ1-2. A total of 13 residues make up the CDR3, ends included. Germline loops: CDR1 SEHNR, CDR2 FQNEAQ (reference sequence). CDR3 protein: CASSSLMMGFYHS.

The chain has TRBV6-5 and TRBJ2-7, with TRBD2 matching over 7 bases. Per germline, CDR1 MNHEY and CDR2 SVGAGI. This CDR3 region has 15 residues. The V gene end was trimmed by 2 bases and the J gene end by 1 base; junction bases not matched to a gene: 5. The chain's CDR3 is CASSYGTTTSYEQYF. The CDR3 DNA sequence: TGTGCCAGCAGTTACGGGACTACTACTTCCTACGAGCAGTACTTC.

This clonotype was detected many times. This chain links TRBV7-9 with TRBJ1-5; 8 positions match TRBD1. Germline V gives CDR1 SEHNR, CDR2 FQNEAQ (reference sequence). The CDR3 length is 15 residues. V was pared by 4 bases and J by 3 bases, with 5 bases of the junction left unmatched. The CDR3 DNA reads TGTGCCAGCAGCTCTGGGACAGGCCACAATCAGCCCCAGCATTTT. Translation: CASSSGTGHNQPQHF.

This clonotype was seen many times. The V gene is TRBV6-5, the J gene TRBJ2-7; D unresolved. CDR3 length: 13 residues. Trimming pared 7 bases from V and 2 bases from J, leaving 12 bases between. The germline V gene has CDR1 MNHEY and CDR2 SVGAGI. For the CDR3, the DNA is TGTGCCAGCAATTCCGACGCGGCCTACGAGCAGTACTTC. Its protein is CASNSDAAYEQYF.

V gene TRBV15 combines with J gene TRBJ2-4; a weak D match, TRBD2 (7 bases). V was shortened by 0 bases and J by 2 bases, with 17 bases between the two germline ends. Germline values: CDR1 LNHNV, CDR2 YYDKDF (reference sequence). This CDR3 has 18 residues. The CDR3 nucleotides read TGTGCCACCAGCAGAGATTGGCGGGGGCCACTCTCCAAAAACATTCAGTACTTC. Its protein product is CATSRDWRGPLSKNIQYF.

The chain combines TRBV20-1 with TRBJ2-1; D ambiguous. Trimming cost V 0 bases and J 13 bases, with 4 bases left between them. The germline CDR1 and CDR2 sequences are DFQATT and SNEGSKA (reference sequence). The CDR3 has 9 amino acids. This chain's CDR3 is CSARDSQFF. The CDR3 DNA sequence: TGCAGTGCTAGAGATTCTCAGTTCTTC.

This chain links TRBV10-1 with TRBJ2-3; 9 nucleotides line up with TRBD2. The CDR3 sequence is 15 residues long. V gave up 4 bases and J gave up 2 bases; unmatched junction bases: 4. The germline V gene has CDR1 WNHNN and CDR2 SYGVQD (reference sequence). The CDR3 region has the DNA TGCGCCAGCAGTGCAGCGGGGGGACCCACAGATACGCAGTATTTT. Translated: CASSAAGGPTDTQYF.

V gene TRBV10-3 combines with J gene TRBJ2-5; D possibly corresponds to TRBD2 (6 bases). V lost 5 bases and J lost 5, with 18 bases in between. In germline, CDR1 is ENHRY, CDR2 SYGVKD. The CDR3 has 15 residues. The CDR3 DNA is TGTGCCATCAGTCTCGGCGGGAAGGGTCAGGAGACCCAGTACTTC. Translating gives CAISLGGKGQETQYF.

As DNA, the CDR3 is TGTGCCAGCAGTTTATATCCCGGGAAAGCGGGCGAGACCCAGTACTTC. This sequence encodes CASSLYPGKAGETQYF. The chain employs TRBV28 and TRBJ2-5; a weak D match, TRBD2 (6 bases). There are 16 residues in the CDR3. From germline, CDR1 is MDHEN and CDR2 SYDVKM. The V end was cut by 1 base, the J end by 5 bases, with 17 bases between.

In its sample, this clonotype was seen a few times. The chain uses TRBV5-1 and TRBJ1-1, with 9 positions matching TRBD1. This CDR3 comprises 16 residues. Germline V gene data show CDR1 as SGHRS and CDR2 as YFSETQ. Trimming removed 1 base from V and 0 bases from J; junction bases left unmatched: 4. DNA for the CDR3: TGCGCCAGCAGCTTGAACAGGGGGCGGATGAACACTGAAGCTTTCTTT. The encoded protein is CASSLNRGRMNTEAFF. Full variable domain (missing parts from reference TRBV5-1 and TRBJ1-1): KAGVTQTPRYLIKTRGQQVTLSCSPISGHRSVSWYQQTPGQGLQFLFEYFSETQRNKGNFPGRFSGRQFSNSRSEMNVSTLELGDSALYLCASSLNRGRMNTEAFFGQGTRLTVV.

The CDR3 reads CATSDSTGGADTGELFF. The CDR3 DNA follows: TGTGCCACCAGTGACTCCACAGGGGGCGCGGACACCGGGGAGCTGTTTTTT. This chain uses TRBV24-1 with TRBJ2-2; the match to TRBD1 covers 9 bases. CDR3 length: 17 amino acids. Germline V gene sequence: CDR1 KGHDR, CDR2 SFDVKD. V was pared by 4 bases and J by 3 bases, with 8 bases of the junction left unmatched.

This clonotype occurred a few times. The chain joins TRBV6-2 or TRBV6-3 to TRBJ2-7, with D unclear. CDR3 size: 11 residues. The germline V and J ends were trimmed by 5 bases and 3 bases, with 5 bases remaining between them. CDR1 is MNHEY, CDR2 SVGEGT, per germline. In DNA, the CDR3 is TGTGCCAGCAGTGCTTTCTACGAGCAGTACTTC. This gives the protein CASSAFYEQYF.